Reported below is one T cell receptor beta chain. Its antigen is still unknown. The sample belongs to a study of shared clonotypes between healthy human individuals. Whole-study context: Donors consisted of a couple of women and a few men between 18 and 49. General study points: A limitation of the genetic and exposure-history diversity represented arose from few donors.

The protocol was immunoSEQ multiplex PCR, while the TCRdb copy is restricted to in-frame clones and leaves out a portion. Seen here are about 710,000 clones, just under 75% observed once, and the top ten hold around 1.7%. Germline CDR1 reads ENHRY; CDR2 reads SYGVKD. V shed 2 bases and J shed 5 bases, with 7 bases lying between them. There are 13 residues in the CDR3. The sequenced material came from memory CD4+ T cells sorted from blood. Documented subset: CD45RA-negative fraction. This TCR was sampled from a woman younger than 45 in good health. The chain links TRBV10-3 to TRBJ2-1; D remains ambiguous. The DNA of the CDR3 is TGTGCCATCAGTGAGCCGCTCAACAATGAGCAGTTCTTC. Residues: CAISEPLNNEQFF.